These 27 T cell receptor beta chains were sequenced from one sample in a study of blood T cell repertoires in COVID-19. The data were produced by immunoSEQ multiplex PCR, yet TCRdb's version contains in-frame clones alone and is incomplete. The data hold 250,000 to 300,000 clones, with 70% to 90% observed a single time. The sequencing input was PBMCs or T cells enriched from blood (not recorded which). The receptors shown here come from a woman in her thirties who had recovered from COVID-19.

The count of this clone is one. The chain combines TRBV7-6 with TRBJ2-3; 7 bases are a match to TRBD1. The CDR3 totals 15 residues. Trimming removed 1 base from V and 3 bases from J; junction bases left unmatched: 4. The germline V gene encodes CDR1 SGHVS and CDR2 FNYEAQ. The CDR3 sequence is CASSLEGARTDTQYF. The DNA for the CDR3 is TGTGCCAGCAGCTTAGAGGGGGCGCGAACAGATACGCAGTATTTT. Together with reference TRBV7-6 and TRBJ2-3, the CDR3 gives the full variable domain: GAGVSQSPRYKVTKRGQDVALRCDPISGHVSLYWYRQALGQGPEFLTYFNYEAQQDKSGLPNDRFSAERPEGSISTLTIQRTEQRDSAMYRCASSLEGARTDTQYFGPGTRLTVL.

The CDR3 here is CASSIGHSFNYGYTF. Written as DNA, the CDR3 is TGTGCCAGCAGCATTGGACACAGCTTTAACTATGGCTACACCTTC. The gene calls are TRBV7-8 and TRBJ1-2; maybe TRBD1 (5 bases). CDR1 is SGHVS and CDR2 is FQNEAQ in the germline V gene. The CDR3 has 15 amino acids. Trimming shortened V by 5 bases and J by 1 base, and 14 bases separated the two germline ends.

The sample holds one count of this clone. The V gene is TRBV7-2, the J gene TRBJ2-4; D may be TRBD1 (5 bases). Germline values: CDR1 SGHTA, CDR2 FQGNSA. CDR3 length equals 18 residues. Trimming removed 2 bases from V and 7 bases from J, with 24 bases in between. The CDR3 DNA sequence: TGTGCCAGCAGCTTAAATTTGGGTGTGGGGCGTTCCACTAACATTCAGTACTTC. It yields the protein CASSLNLGVGRSTNIQYF.

This clone has only a few counts. The V call is TRBV30, the J call TRBJ1-1; D gene ambiguous. Trimming took 4 bases from V and 0 from J, leaving 9 bases between them. The CDR3 sequence is 13 residues long. Germline V gene data show CDR1 as GTSNPN and CDR2 as SVGIG (reference sequence). The CDR3 DNA reads as TGTGCCTGGACTCCTCAGATGAACACTGAAGCTTTCTTT. Translating gives CAWTPQMNTEAFF.

About this clone: Different DNA sequences within this sample yield the same CDR3. V gene TRBV19 combines with J gene TRBJ1-2; D is perhaps TRBD1 (6 bases). The CDR3 has 13 residues. The germline gives CDR1 LNHDA, CDR2 SQIVND (reference sequence). Trimming took 3 bases from V and 3 from J, leaving 8 bases between them. The DNA of the CDR3 is TGTGCCAGTAGTATGGGGGCTGACTATGGCTACACCTTC. Amino acids: CASSMGADYGYTF.

V gene TRBV28 combines with J gene TRBJ1-1; 9 bases match TRBD1. Looked up from germline, CDR1 is MDHEN and CDR2 is SYDVKM. CDR3 length: 15 amino acids. Germline trimming cut 5 bases from V and 6 bases from J; bases unmatched to any gene: 10. The CDR3 DNA reads as TGTGCCAGCAGTCGTAGGGGGACAGGGAGTGCTGAAGCTTTCTTT. Translated, it gives CASSRRGTGSAEAFF.

The V call is TRBV7-2, the J call TRBJ2-3, with D perhaps matching TRBD2 (5 bases). CDR1 and CDR2 (germline): SGHTA, FQGNSA. CDR3 length equals 13 residues. V shed 5 bases and J shed 0 bases, with 6 bases lying between them. CDR3 protein: CASSRESTDTQYF. The CDR3 DNA reads TGTGCCAGCAGCCGGGAAAGCACAGATACGCAGTATTTT.

The chain has TRBV7-9 and TRBJ2-7; 7 positions agree with TRBD1. J lost 4 bases, V lost 6 bases, and 12 bases had no gene match. From germline, CDR1 is SEHNR and CDR2 FQNEAQ (reference sequence). The CDR3 covers 15 residues. The CDR3 loop reads CASSPTGTASYEQYF. The CDR3 DNA reads as TGTGCCAGCAGTCCTACCGGGACAGCAAGTTACGAGCAGTACTTC.

The CDR3 region is CASSLTGMRNSPLHF. As DNA, the CDR3 is TGCGCCAGCAGCCTGACAGGGATGCGGAATTCACCCCTCCACTTT. V gene TRBV5-1 combines with J gene TRBJ1-6, with TRBD1 identical over 7 bases. The V segment lost 4 bases and the J segment 7 bases; nucleotides outside the gene matches: 8. The CDR3 runs to 15 residues. Germline CDR1 is SGHRS and CDR2 is YFSETQ.

V and J are TRBV5-1 and TRBJ2-1, with 9 bases aligning to TRBD2. V shed 3 bases and J 3 bases; nucleotides not matched to a gene: 7. Germline values: CDR1 SGHRS, CDR2 YFSETQ. CDR3 length: 16 amino acids. CDR3 sequence (DNA): TGCGCCAGCAGCTCCCTAGCGGGACCCGACTACAATGAGCAGTTCTTC. It specifies CASSSLAGPDYNEQFF.

The chain has TRBV7-2 and TRBJ2-5; D might be TRBD2 (7 bases). The CDR3 consists of 15 residues. Germline CDR1 reads SGHTA; CDR2 reads FQGNSA. V was clipped by 5 bases and J by 3 bases, with 16 bases between them. As DNA, the CDR3 is TGTGCCAGCAGCCCCGGGGGGCCGGGGGAAGAGACCCAGTACTTC. Translating gives CASSPGGPGEETQYF.

V gene TRBV10-2 combines with J gene TRBJ2-2; TRBD2 might be the D (6 bases). V lost 5 bases, J lost 4 bases, and 11 bases lay in between. Germline V gives CDR1 WSHSY, CDR2 SAAADI. The CDR3 has 14 amino acids. DNA for the CDR3: TGCGCCAGCAGTTGGGGGGAAGGCACCGGGGAGCTGTTTTTT. The encoded protein is CASSWGEGTGELFF.

The V gene is TRBV3-1 (or the pseudogene TRBV3-2), the J gene TRBJ2-5, with 8 bases that match TRBD1. The CDR3 length is 14 residues. The junction had 8 bases not matched to a gene; V was cut back by 6 bases and J by 5 bases. CDR1 and CDR2 from the germline V gene are LGHDT and YNNKEL (reference sequence). The CDR3 loop reads CASRLQGDRETQYF. The CDR3 region has the DNA TGTGCCAGCAGACTACAGGGGGATCGGGAGACCCAGTACTTC.

This chain's CDR3 is CASMLDRAFSGANVLTF. For the CDR3, the DNA is TGTGCCAGCATGCTGGACAGGGCTTTCTCTGGGGCCAACGTCCTGACTTTC. The rearrangement links TRBV2 to TRBJ2-6, with TRBD1 identical over 8 bases. Germline V gene lookup returns CDR1 SNHLY and CDR2 FYNNEI. V shed 7 bases, J shed 0 bases, and the junction held 8 bases outside the gene matches. The CDR3 loop spans 17 amino acids.

The CDR3 nucleotides read TGTGCCAGCAGCGTATCCCGGACAGGTACTAACTATGGCTACACCTTC. Residues: CASSVSRTGTNYGYTF. The chain uses TRBV9 and TRBJ1-2, with TRBD1 matching 7 bases. The CDR3 contains 16 residues. Trimming took 1 base from V and 0 from J; bases not matched to a gene: 6. Germline V gives CDR1 SGDLS, CDR2 YYNGEE. The variable domain in full, completed from reference TRBV9 and TRBJ1-2, reads DSGVTQTPKHLITATGQRVTLRCSPRSGDLSVYWYQQSLDQGLQFLIQYYNGEERAKGNILERFSAQQFPDLHSELNLSSLELGDSALYFCASSVSRTGTNYGYTFGSGTRLTVV.

The chain employs TRBV7-9 and TRBJ2-1; 11 nucleotides line up with TRBD2. The CDR3 covers 16 residues. Germline V gene sequence: CDR1 SEHNR, CDR2 FQNEAQ (reference sequence). After removal of 5 bases from V and 2 bases from J, the junction contained 5 bases not matched to a gene. The CDR3 reads CASSPSSGGTYNEQFF. DNA for the CDR3: TGTGCCAGCAGCCCATCTAGCGGGGGGACCTACAATGAGCAGTTCTTC. Filled out from reference TRBV7-9 and TRBJ2-1, the complete variable domain reads DTGVSQNPRHKITKRGQNVTFRCDPISEHNRLYWYRQTLGQGPEFLTYFQNEAQLEKSRLLSDRFSAERPKGSFSTLEIQRTEQGDSAMYLCASSPSSGGTYNEQFFGPGTRLTVL.

The J gene is TRBJ1-2, the V gene TRBV6-1, with 8 bases that match TRBD1. Losses at the gene ends were 2 bases for V and 4 bases for J; bases not matched to a gene: 6. This CDR3 is built from 15 residues. Germline V gene lookup returns CDR1 MNHNS and CDR2 SASEGT. CDR3 DNA sequence: TGTGCCAGCAGTGAACAGGGGACAGGAGTCTATGGCTACACCTTC. This translates into CASSEQGTGVYGYTF.

V and J are TRBV7-3 and TRBJ2-7, with TRBD1 identical over 8 bases. The CDR3 runs to 13 residues. Germline trimming cut 1 base from V and 6 bases from J; bases unmatched to any gene: 2. CDR1 and CDR2 (germline): SGHTA, FQGTGA. DNA for the CDR3: TGTGCCAGCAGCTTAAGCGACAGGGGCGAGCAGTACTTC. Its protein is CASSLSDRGEQYF.

This chain links TRBV4-1 with TRBJ2-1; D might be TRBD1 (6 bases). V lost 0 bases, J lost 4 bases, and 22 bases lay in between. Germline values: CDR1 MGHRA, CDR2 YSYEKL. The CDR3 extends over 19 amino acids. The chain's CDR3 is CASSQERLGGQSIYNEQFF. The CDR3, as DNA: TGCGCCAGCAGCCAAGAACGCCTAGGAGGACAGTCAATTTACAATGAGCAGTTCTTC.

The genes are TRBV13 and TRBJ2-7; 9 bases fit TRBD2. Per the germline V gene, CDR1 is PRHDT and CDR2 is FYEKMQ (reference sequence). The CDR3 is 16 residues long. The junction had 7 bases not matched to a gene; V was cut back by 0 bases and J by 4 bases. The CDR3 reads CASSLGSGLAIYEQYF. The DNA of the CDR3 is TGTGCCAGCAGCTTAGGTTCCGGACTAGCGATATACGAGCAGTACTTC.

The chain joins TRBV6-2 or TRBV6-3 to TRBJ2-3, with 11 bases matching TRBD2. The CDR3 contains 18 residues. V dropped 0 bases and J dropped 2; count of bases not matched to a gene: 7. Germline V lookup: CDR1 MNHEY, CDR2 SVGEGT. The CDR3 coding sequence is TGTGCCAGCAGTTACTCGGTTCGACTAGCGGGAAACACAGATACGCAGTATTTT. Protein sequence: CASSYSVRLAGNTDTQYF.

The chain joins TRBV14 to TRBJ2-2; 12 bases are a match to TRBD2. Trimming removed 4 bases from V and 5 bases from J; junction bases left unmatched: 5. Per germline, CDR1 SGHDN and CDR2 FVKESK. CDR3 length: 16 amino acids. CDR3 sequence (DNA): TGTGCCAGCAGCCCACTAGCGGGAGGTCGGACCGGGGAGCTGTTTTTT. Its translation is CASSPLAGGRTGELFF.

This rearrangement joins TRBV24-1 to TRBJ2-3; 8 bases are a match to TRBD2. From germline, CDR1 is KGHDR and CDR2 SFDVKD. V lost 9 bases to trimming and J lost 0 bases; unmatched junction nucleotides: 4. The CDR3 extends over 14 amino acids. CDR3: CATGIAGSTDTQYF. CDR3 DNA sequence: TGTGCCACCGGGATAGCGGGAAGCACAGATACGCAGTATTTT.

The chain uses TRBV23-1 and TRBJ1-6; D may be TRBD1 (5 bases). TRBV23-1 is filed as an ORF, its function uncertain. This CDR3 has 14 amino acids. Between the trimmed V and J ends, which lost 8 bases and 6 bases, there was a span of 14 bases. In DNA form, the CDR3 reads TGCGCCAGCGTCCGGGACTGGGCTAATTCACCCCTCCACTTT. The encoded protein is CASVRDWANSPLHF.

This clone was detected once. V and J are TRBV18 and TRBJ1-5; TRBD1 aligns across 8 bases. Germline CDR1 KGHSH, CDR2 LQKENI. The CDR3 runs 14 residues. With V trimmed by 5 bases and J by 7 bases, 7 bases remained unmatched. This CDR3 reads CASSTDRGRQPQHF. DNA of the CDR3: TGTGCCAGCTCAACCGACAGGGGCAGACAGCCCCAGCATTTT.

CDR3 sequence reads: CASSRPTGYEAFF. The CDR3 nucleotides read TGTGCCAGCAGTCGACCTACAGGATATGAAGCTTTCTTT. The chain joins TRBV28 to TRBJ1-1; TRBD1 might be the D (5 bases). Trimming pared 5 bases from V and 7 bases from J, leaving 14 bases between. The V gene's germline CDR1 is MDHEN and CDR2 SYDVKM. The CDR3 has 13 residues.

V usage is TRBV5-1 and J usage is TRBJ2-3, with D perhaps TRBD2 (6 bases). The germline V gene has CDR1 SGHRS and CDR2 YFSETQ. This CDR3 is built from 15 residues. V was clipped by 1 base and J by 2 bases, with 11 bases between them. This CDR3 reads CASSLTLATTDTQYF. The CDR3 bases are TGCGCCAGCAGCTTGACACTAGCTACCACAGATACGCAGTATTTT.